The clone carrying this T cell receptor beta chain was observed a few times. These data come from a study of shared clonotypes between healthy human individuals. Only in-frame clones appear in the TCRdb table, and some are missing; sequencing was by immunoSEQ multiplex PCR. Found here are some 900,000 clones, 76% of them singletons; the top ten hold nearly 1.5%. Germline CDR1 SNHLY, CDR2 FYNNEI. Trimming stripped 4 bases from V and 0 bases from J, with 20 bases between. This CDR3 is 18 amino acids long. The sample was memory CD4+ T cells sorted from blood. Subset in this sample: CD45RA-negative fraction. The V gene is TRBV2, the J gene TRBJ2-3; D is undetermined. The source is a man aged 18 to 35 in good health. Here the CDR3 DNA reads TGTGCCAGCAGTGGGCAGACGGCCGGAAGGTCTAGCACAGATACGCAGTATTTT. It specifies CASSGQTAGRSSTDTQYF.